This T cell receptor beta chain was documented in a study of preoperative IRX-2 immunotherapy in early breast cancer. This clone has more than one count but fewer than ten. Treatment specified: preoperative locoregional IRX-2 cytokine immunotherapy. This phase Ib study tested locoregional IRX-2 cytokine immunotherapy given before surgery. Here immunoSEQ multiplex PCR was the method, and the copy in TCRdb shows in-frame clones only, minus some. The repertoire holds 30,000 or so clones, with around 91% as singletons. The sequence came from a human donor with breast cancer. Collection took place from a patient treated with IRX-2 immunotherapy.

The CDR3 sequence: CARRSPGLGDTEAFF. Here the CDR3 DNA reads TGTGCCAGAAGATCTCCGGGGCTAGGGGACACTGAAGCTTTCTTT. The V and J genes are TRBV5-3 and TRBJ1-1, with a weak D call TRBD1 (5 bases). TRBV5-3 carries the ORF label, with uncertain function. Trimming took 5 bases from V and 3 from J, leaving 17 bases between them. The CDR3 extends over 15 amino acids.